Each of the 29 T cell receptor beta chains below was sequenced from the same sample in a study of cytomegalovirus exposure and HLA in healthy donors. Vbeta (60) and Jbeta (13) primers were used in the PCR. Produced via immunoSEQ multiplex PCR; TCRdb's table is partial and in-frame only. The sample records about 98,000 clones, more than 60% being singletons. Material for sequencing was PBMCs. These receptors all stem from a human donor in good health.

This chain connects TRBV7-2 to TRBJ2-2, with 8 bases that match TRBD1. Germline V lookup: CDR1 SGHTA, CDR2 FQGNSA. The CDR3 covers 19 residues. With 3 bases clipped from V and 0 bases from J, the junction kept 12 bases outside the gene matches. Written as DNA, the CDR3 is TGTGCCAGCAGCTTCCCAGCCGGGACAGGATACGCGAACACCGGGGAGCTGTTTTTT. Encoded protein: CASSFPAGTGYANTGELFF.

A note on this clone: This sample also contains other DNA sequences that code for the same CDR3. The rearrangement joins TRBV6-5 to TRBJ1-5, with 12 bases aligning to TRBD1. With V trimmed by 0 bases and J by 5 bases, 2 bases remained unmatched. CDR3 length: 16 residues. Germline V gene data show CDR1 as MNHEY and CDR2 as SVGAGI. This CDR3 is CASSYSGTGGDQPQHF. CDR3 DNA: TGTGCCAGCAGTTACTCCGGGACAGGGGGCGATCAGCCCCAGCATTTT.

The rearrangement uses TRBV9 and TRBJ2-1; weak D call: TRBD2 (6 bases). The CDR3 contains 15 residues. Per germline, CDR1 SGDLS and CDR2 YYNGEE. V shed 4 bases and J shed 0 bases, with 11 bases lying between them. The chain's CDR3 is CASSRGRRSYNEQFF. DNA for the CDR3: TGTGCCAGCAGCCGGGGGAGGCGCTCCTACAATGAGCAGTTCTTC.

This clone showed up just a few times. J is TRBJ1-6 and V is TRBV10-1, with D unclear. There are 13 residues in the CDR3. The germline gives CDR1 WNHNN, CDR2 SYGVQD (reference sequence). Trimming shortened V by 7 bases and J by 10 bases, and 14 bases separated the two germline ends. The CDR3 protein is CASIPPTPSPLHF. CDR3 nucleotides: TGCGCCAGCATCCCTCCGACACCATCACCCCTCCACTTT.

The gene calls are TRBV2 and TRBJ2-1, with 9 bases matching TRBD1. Germline V gene lookup returns CDR1 SNHLY and CDR2 FYNNEI. Trimming removed 6 bases from V and 9 bases from J; junction bases left unmatched: 3. This CDR3 has 12 residues. This chain's CDR3 is CASSGQGFEQFF. CDR3 in DNA: TGTGCCAGCAGCGGACAGGGGTTTGAGCAGTTCTTC.

The chain links TRBV5-4 to TRBJ1-3; maybe TRBD1 (5 bases). V was trimmed by 3 bases and J by 4 bases, leaving 17 bases between them. Germline CDR1 and CDR2: SGHNT and YYREEE (reference sequence). The CDR3 runs to 16 residues. CDR3 DNA: TGTGCCAGCAGCTCGGGGGTGGCAGGGATGGGAAACACCATATATTTT. Residues: CASSSGVAGMGNTIYF.

The genes are TRBV23-1 and TRBJ1-2; D is unclear. TRBV23-1 is known as an ORF, though its function is uncertain. The CDR3 extends over 15 amino acids. Trimming took off 8 bases at V and 3 bases at J, with 19 bases between the two ends. DNA for the CDR3: TGCGCCAGCCGAGTCGAGGATAATTTTTACTATGGCTACACCTTC. Translating it yields CASRVEDNFYYGYTF.

The rearrangement uses TRBV7-2 and TRBJ1-6; 11 bases are shared with TRBD1. V dropped 4 bases and J dropped 10; count of bases not matched to a gene: 3. Germline V gene sequence: CDR1 SGHTA, CDR2 FQGNSA. This CDR3 contains 14 residues. This CDR3 reads CASSSGTGGSPLHF. CDR3 in DNA: TGTGCCAGCAGCTCAGGGACAGGGGGATCACCCCTCCACTTT. Based on the CDR3 plus reference TRBV7-2 and TRBJ1-6, the full variable domain is GAGVSQSPSNKVTEKGKDVELRCDPISGHTALYWYRQSLGQGLEFLIYFQGNSAPDKSGLPSDRFSAERTGGSVSTLTIQRTQQEDSAVYLCASSSGTGGSPLHFGNGTRLTVT.

The chain couples TRBV7-9 to TRBJ1-3; possibly TRBD1 for D (6 bases). The CDR3 is 16 residues long. V was shortened by 5 bases and J by 4 bases, with 18 bases between the two germline ends. The germline CDR1 and CDR2 sequences are SEHNR and FQNEAQ (reference sequence). Here the CDR3 reads CASSPLGRGTGNTIYF. The CDR3 DNA follows: TGTGCCAGCAGCCCCCTCGGCAGGGGTACCGGAAACACCATATATTTT.

The rearrangement uses TRBV11-2 and TRBJ2-7; D possibly corresponds to TRBD1 (6 bases). Germline V CDR1 and CDR2: SGHAT, FQNNGV. This CDR3 comprises 15 residues. V was pared by 5 bases and J by 3 bases, with 17 bases between. The CDR3 sequence is CASSRTQDRFYEQYF. CDR3 coding DNA: TGTGCCAGCAGCCGAACCCAAGACAGGTTCTACGAGCAGTACTTC.

V is TRBV6-1 and J is TRBJ1-3, with D possibly TRBD1 on 6 matching bases. V was clipped by 4 bases and J by 0 bases, with 13 bases between them. Germline CDR1 and CDR2: MNHNS and SASEGT. This CDR3 is built from 16 residues. Written as DNA, the CDR3 is TGTGCCAGCAGTGCGACACAGGGCCCCTCTGGAAACACCATATATTTT. Residues: CASSATQGPSGNTIYF.

This clone has a single count. The J gene is TRBJ2-2, the V gene TRBV18; 7 nucleotides align to TRBD2. Trimming removed 1 base from V and 4 bases from J; junction bases left unmatched: 9. CDR3 size: 17 residues. From germline, CDR1 is KGHSH and CDR2 LQKENI. CDR3 coding DNA: TGTGCCAGCTCACCACGGGGACTACCCACGGGCACCGGGGAGCTGTTTTTT. Amino acid sequence: CASSPRGLPTGTGELFF.

The chain combines TRBV5-1 with TRBJ2-7, with TRBD2 as a possible D gene (6 bases). The CDR3 has 13 amino acids. Per germline, CDR1 SGHRS and CDR2 YFSETQ. V shed 7 bases and J shed 1 base, with 12 bases lying between them. The CDR3 reads CASGPGDSYEQYF. DNA for the CDR3: TGCGCCAGCGGTCCGGGAGATTCCTACGAGCAGTACTTC.

This chain links TRBV6-6 with TRBJ2-5; D not resolved. Germline values: CDR1 MNHNY, CDR2 SVGAGI (reference sequence). This CDR3 comprises 13 residues. The V end was cut by 7 bases, the J end by 2 bases, with 11 bases between. CDR3 coding DNA: TGTGCCAGCAACGCGGTCTGGCAAGAGACCCAGTACTTC. This encodes CASNAVWQETQYF.

The chain has TRBV2 and TRBJ2-5, with 8 bases that match TRBD2. After removal of 3 bases from V and 2 bases from J, the junction contained 11 bases not matched to a gene. The CDR3 has 17 residues. Germline V lookup: CDR1 SNHLY, CDR2 FYNNEI. CDR3 DNA: TGTGCCAGCAGTGATCGGGCGGGGGGACCTTCACAAGAGACCCAGTACTTC. Translated: CASSDRAGGPSQETQYF.

This clone was seen a handful of times. The gene calls are TRBV10-2 and TRBJ2-7, with D perhaps matching TRBD2 (5 bases). The CDR3 has 17 residues. V lost 3 bases to trimming and J lost 2 bases, with 20 bases between them. The germline V gene has CDR1 WSHSY and CDR2 SAAADI. Written as DNA, the CDR3 is TGCGCCAGCAGTGATTTCCCTTCGAGGGCCGCTACCTACGAGCAGTACTTC. Its translation: CASSDFPSRAATYEQYF.

The chain is built from TRBV5-4 and TRBJ2-1; 7 bases align to TRBD1. The CDR3 consists of 14 residues. The V gene end was trimmed by 4 bases and the J gene end by 7 bases; junction bases not matched to a gene: 8. Germline loops: CDR1 SGHNT, CDR2 YYREEE (reference sequence). The CDR3: CASSAGTVANEQFF. For the CDR3, the DNA is TGTGCCAGCAGCGCCGGGACAGTTGCTAATGAGCAGTTCTTC.

The rearrangement uses TRBV7-9 and TRBJ2-6, with TRBD1 matching over 10 bases. CDR3 length: 16 residues. Trimming took 3 bases from V and 4 from J; bases not matched to a gene: 3. The germline gives CDR1 SEHNR, CDR2 FQNEAQ (reference sequence). The CDR3 reads CASSFDRGPGANVLTF. The DNA for the CDR3 is TGTGCCAGCAGCTTCGACAGGGGGCCCGGGGCCAACGTCCTGACTTTC.

This chain links TRBV29-1 with TRBJ2-2; 9 bases line up with TRBD1. The germline CDR1 and CDR2 sequences are SQVTM and ANQGSEA. V trimming: 4 bases; J trimming: 5 bases; junction bases outside the gene matches: 5. CDR3 length: 14 residues. In nucleotides, the CDR3 is TGCAGCGTTGGGGGACAGGGAAAGACCGGGGAGCTGTTTTTT. Translating it yields CSVGGQGKTGELFF.

A few counts support this clone. This chain connects TRBV5-1 to TRBJ1-2; no clear D. Germline CDR1 SGHRS, CDR2 YFSETQ. The CDR3 totals 14 residues. The ends were cut back, 4 bases at V and 2 bases at J, with 12 bases in the middle. The DNA of the CDR3 is TGCGCCAGCAGCCCTAGTGGCGGAAACTATGGCTACACCTTC. Translated: CASSPSGGNYGYTF.

V usage is TRBV18 and J usage is TRBJ1-6; D remains unclear. CDR3 length: 14 residues. V was clipped by 3 bases and J by 6 bases, with 9 bases between them. The germline V gene encodes CDR1 KGHSH and CDR2 LQKENI. CDR3 nucleotide sequence: TGTGCCAGCTCACCTGGACTGAGTAATTCACCCCTCCACTTT. This codes for CASSPGLSNSPLHF. Using reference TRBV18 and TRBJ1-6 for the parts outside the CDR3, the full variable domain is NAGVMQNPRHLVRRRGQEARLRCSPMKGHSHVYWYRQLPEEGLKFMVYLQKENIIDESGMPKERFSAEFPKEGPSILRIQQVVRGDSAAYFCASSPGLSNSPLHFGNGTRLTVT.

This clone was picked up one time. The genes are TRBV6-5 and TRBJ1-6, with 7 bases that match TRBD1. Trimming took 3 bases from V and 5 from J; bases not matched to a gene: 4. The CDR3 runs 15 residues. CDR1 and CDR2 from the germline V gene are MNHEY and SVGAGI. The CDR3 is CASSYGTDDNSPLHF. The CDR3 nucleotides read TGTGCCAGCAGTTATGGGACAGATGATAATTCACCCCTCCACTTT.

This rearrangement joins TRBV18 to TRBJ2-7; the match to TRBD2 covers 10 bases. This CDR3 comprises 16 residues. CDR1 KGHSH and CDR2 LQKENI come from the germline V gene. With V trimmed by 0 bases and J by 7 bases, 9 bases remained unmatched. Here the CDR3 DNA reads TGTGCCAGCTCACCACCGGGGCTAGCGGGAGCCCGGGAGCAGTACTTC. This codes for CASSPPGLAGAREQYF.

CDR3 region: CAGIAAVSDNYNEQFF. For the CDR3, the DNA is TGCGCCGGGATAGCAGCTGTTTCGGACAATTACAATGAGCAGTTCTTC. The rearrangement uses TRBV5-1 and TRBJ2-1, with D possibly being TRBD1 (5 bases). V lost 10 bases and J 4 bases, leaving 24 bases between the germline ends. The CDR3 consists of 16 residues. CDR1 SGHRS and CDR2 YFSETQ come from the germline V gene.

This clone was seen only once. CDR3 amino acids: CASSNRETQYF. Here the CDR3 DNA reads TGTGCCAGTAGCAACCGGGAGACCCAGTACTTC. This chain connects TRBV7-2 to TRBJ2-5, with D unresolved. This CDR3 spans 11 amino acids. The ends were cut back, 9 bases at V and 5 bases at J, with 10 bases in the middle. Per germline, CDR1 SGHTA and CDR2 FQGNSA. The full variable domain, its missing parts supplied by reference TRBV7-2 and TRBJ2-5, is GAGVSQSPSNKVTEKGKDVELRCDPISGHTALYWYRQSLGQGLEFLIYFQGNSAPDKSGLPSDRFSAERTGGSVSTLTIQRTQQEDSAVYLCASSNRETQYFGPGTRLLVL.

This clone was counted once. This chain joins TRBV2 and TRBJ2-7; TRBD2 matches 7 bases. V trimming: 6 bases; J trimming: 0 bases; junction bases outside the gene matches: 11. Germline CDR1 is SNHLY and CDR2 is FYNNEI. The CDR3 length is 16 residues. The CDR3 region is CASRPLWRETSYEQYF. DNA of the CDR3: TGTGCCAGCAGGCCCCTCTGGCGGGAGACCTCCTACGAGCAGTACTTC.

The CDR3, as DNA: TGTGCCAGCAGCGGATACGGACAGGCGACTGAAGCTTTCTTT. This gives the protein CASSGYGQATEAFF. The chain is built from TRBV25-1 and TRBJ1-1, with TRBD1 matching 7 bases. Germline values: CDR1 MGHDK, CDR2 SYGVNS. This CDR3 spans 14 amino acids. Trimming took 6 bases from V and 5 from J; bases not matched to a gene: 9.

This clone was detected a few times. V and J are TRBV6-6 and TRBJ1-5; tentatively, D is TRBD1 (6 bases). The V end lost 6 bases, the J end lost 5 bases, and 17 bases lay between the germline ends. This CDR3 spans 15 amino acids. CDR1 is MNHNY and CDR2 is SVGAGI in the germline V gene (reference sequence). This CDR3 is CASSYPRGGDQPQHF. CDR3 DNA sequence: TGTGCCAGCAGCTACCCGCGGGGGGGCGATCAGCCCCAGCATTTT.

The CDR3 nucleotides are TGTGCCACCCTCCAGGTGACAGGTCCTACTCTGGGGACTGAAGCTTTCTTT. Translated: CATLQVTGPTLGTEAFF. The rearrangement links TRBV27 to TRBJ1-1, with D possibly TRBD1 on 6 matching bases. Germline-derived CDR1 and CDR2 are MNHEY and SMNVEV (reference sequence). Trimming left V 10 bases short and J 5 bases short, with 29 bases between. This CDR3 is 17 amino acids long.